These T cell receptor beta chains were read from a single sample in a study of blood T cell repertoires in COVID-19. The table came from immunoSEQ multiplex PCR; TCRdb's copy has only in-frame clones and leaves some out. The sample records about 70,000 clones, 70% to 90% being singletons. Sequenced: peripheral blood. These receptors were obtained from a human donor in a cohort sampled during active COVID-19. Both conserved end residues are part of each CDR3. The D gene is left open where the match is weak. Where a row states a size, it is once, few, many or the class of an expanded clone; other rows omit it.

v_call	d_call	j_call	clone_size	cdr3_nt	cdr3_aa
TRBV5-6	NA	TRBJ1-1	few	TGTGCCAGCAGCTTGGCAGCGACAGCTGAAGCTTTCTTT	CASSLAATAEAFF
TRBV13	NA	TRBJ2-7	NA	TGTGCCAGCAGTGCTTCCCGGAAGGGGACCTACGAGCAGTACTTC	CASSASRKGTYEQYF
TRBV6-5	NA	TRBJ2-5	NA	TGTGCCAGCAGACATGACAGATTAGAGACCCAGTACTTC	CASRHDRLETQYF
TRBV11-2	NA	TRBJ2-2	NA	TGTGCCAGCAGCTCCCGACAGGCCGGCGGGGAGCTGTTTTTT	CASSSRQAGGELFF
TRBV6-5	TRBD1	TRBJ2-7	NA	TGTGCCAGCAGTTCACCGGGACAGGGTATCGACGAGCAGTACTTC	CASSSPGQGIDEQYF
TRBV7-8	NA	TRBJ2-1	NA	TGTGCCAGCAGCCCCCGGGGTGGGGGGATCTACAATGAGCAGTTCTTC	CASSPRGGGIYNEQFF
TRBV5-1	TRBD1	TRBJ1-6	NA	TGCGCCAGCAGCTCCAACCCAGGGGGACAGCTTAATTCACCCCTCCACTTT	CASSSNPGGQLNSPLHF
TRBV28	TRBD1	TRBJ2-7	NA	TGTGCCAGCAGTTTACCCCCCCCGGGACAGGGGGAAAACTACGAGCAGTACTTC	CASSLPPPGQGENYEQYF
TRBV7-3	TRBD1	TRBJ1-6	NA	TGTGCCAGCAGCTTCAGGGGGCGCGTCTCTAATTCACCCCTCCACTTT	CASSFRGRVSNSPLHF
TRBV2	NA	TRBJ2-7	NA	TGTGCCAGCAGTGCCACAGAGGGTTTGGGCGAGCAGTACTTC	CASSATEGLGEQYF
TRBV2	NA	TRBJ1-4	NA	TGTGCCACCCACCGGGGGACGGCTGAAAAACTGTTTTTT	CATHRGTAEKLFF
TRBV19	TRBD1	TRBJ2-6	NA	TGTGCCAGTCGCCCAGGGGGCGAGCCTGGGGCCAACGTCCTGACTTTC	CASRPGGEPGANVLTF
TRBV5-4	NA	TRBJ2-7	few	TGTGCCAGCAGCTTCAACTCCTACGAGCAGTACTTC	CASSFNSYEQYF
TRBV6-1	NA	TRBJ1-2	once	TGTGCCAGCAGTTGGTCGGGGGATAACTATGGCTACACCTTC	CASSWSGDNYGYTF
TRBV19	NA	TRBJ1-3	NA	TGTGCCAGTAGTATACTTCGAAACACCATATATTTT	CASSILRNTIYF
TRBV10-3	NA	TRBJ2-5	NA	TGTGCCACCATAGACAGTTTCGGCCTTCAAGAGACCCAGTACTTC	CATIDSFGLQETQYF
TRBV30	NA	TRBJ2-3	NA	TGTGCCTGGAGAACAGGGGTGGGGGGAAGAGATACGCAGTATTTT	CAWRTGVGGRDTQYF
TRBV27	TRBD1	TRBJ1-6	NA	TGTGCCAGCAGTTTAACCCCGACAGGGGCAGGACGTAATTCACCCCTCCACTTT	CASSLTPTGAGRNSPLHF
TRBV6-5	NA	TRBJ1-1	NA	TGTGCCAGCAGTTCGCCCGGAGGCGCTGAGGCTTTCTTT	CASSSPGGAEAFF
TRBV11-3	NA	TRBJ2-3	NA	TGTGCCAGCAGCCCCGGTGGGGGGGGCCGAGGAGATACGCAGTATTTT	CASSPGGGGRGDTQYF